Here is one TCR beta chain with its context. Its antigen has not been determined. No much larger clone is present one base from it, and per-base qualities are unavailable. The data were obtained in a study of cytomegalovirus exposure and HLA in healthy donors (TCRdb year 2017). Study-wide context: An earlier analysis of roughly 500 of the donors reported 276 Gb of sequence data and approximately 120 million unique TCR beta sequences obtained from some 170 million T cells. Four or five DR-DQ haplotypes were handled as single units for association and clustering because linkage in the cohort was strong. To decide whether each TCR beta V gene segment behaved as functional or pseudogenic, an earlier analysis of nearly 600 of the donors relied on high-throughput TCR beta sequencing. The T cell repertoires of about 700 subjects were profiled by immunosequencing and related to cytomegalovirus serostatus. The genetic ancestry cluster associated with self-reported Caucasian donors included 70% to 85% of the roughly 410 genotyped donors. A later analysis re-analyzed previously published TCR beta repertoires from 666 donors and added high-resolution HLA genotyping to study TCR occurrence patterns. Typing coverage differed by locus: A, B, C, DRB1 and DQB1 were typed in roughly 620-630 donors, DQA1 in approximately 520, DPA1 in 600 to 610, and DPB1 in 450 to 490. Every discovery cohort repertoire had been produced on one sequencing platform. The later analysis used no new phenotypic data to find candidate immune exposures, relying instead on TCR beta sequences and their occurrence across donors. In addition to the first cohort of about 650 subjects, a separate validation cohort of 100 to 150 different subjects was used. The study combined high-throughput TCR immunosequencing, statistical association of individual TCRs with disease status, and machine learning to predict cytomegalovirus infection status. Among over 350 genotyped donors of the cohort, an average of around 240,000 unique TCR beta nucleotide sequences were sequenced per donor, roughly 20% of them non-productive. An early release covering just under 650 HLA-typed donors comprised approximately 290 gigabases of sequencing data and tens of millions of unique TCR sequences. HLA typing covered class I and class II loci at four-digit resolution. Donor age, sex, ethnicity and CMV serostatus were compiled alongside the repertoire data. Genome-wide SNP genotypes for about 60% of the roughly 670 donors were used in a later genetic analysis, which treated that subset as a discovery cohort. The study was designed to test whether signatures of past pathogen exposure could be identified by cataloging public T cell receptors.

Library generation was performed with the immunoSEQ multiplex PCR assay. A mixture of 60 forward primers for TCR Vbeta segments and 13 reverse primers for TCR Jbeta segments was used in the multiplex PCR. A multiplex PCR assay on genomic DNA amplified the CDR3 region of rearranged TCR beta genes. The Illumina HiSeq System was used to sequence the amplified TCR beta libraries as 87-base-pair reads. Per the authors' processing: A later analysis tallied approximately 87 million unique TCR beta chains across the roughly 610 repertoires, and approximately 12 million of those chains were shared by two or more donors. A nearest-neighbor algorithm error-corrected the raw reads and collapsed the reads into unique sequences, merging closely related sequences to remove PCR and sequencing errors. To assign V, D and J gene segments, CDR3 sequences were aligned to IMGT reference sequences. For a sequence to be retained, a match of at least six nucleotides was required to both a V gene segment and a J gene segment. Rearrangements were classified as productive when the CDR3 lacked stop codons and remained in frame with V and J, and all other rearrangements were classified as non-productive. CDR3 was defined by IMGT convention, running from the second conserved V-encoded cysteine to the conserved J-encoded phenylalanine. The earlier analysis of about 530 of the donors excluded any sequence lacking an unambiguous match to a single V gene segment. In an earlier analysis of 587 of the donors, V segments were called functional above 56.7% productive rearrangements and were called segregating when the between-donor standard deviation exceeded 5%. A statistical classification framework was built for diagnosing cytomegalovirus status from the catalog of TCR beta chain sequences. In a later analysis, V and J genes were assigned by comparing TCR nucleotide sequences against IMGT/GENE-DB human TR gene sequences. Using the TCRdist pipeline, a later analysis assigned CDR3 sequences along with most-parsimonious VDJ recombination scenarios. A later analysis defined each TCR beta chain by its CDR3 amino acid sequence plus V-gene family, and excluded reads lacking a unique V-gene family. To address suspected cross-contamination and a sequencing artifact, a later analysis removed roughly 580 highly shared, low-generation-probability nucleotide sequences. In a later analysis, a clonal expansion index for each public chain was calculated from normalized within-repertoire ranks of inferred template counts. Generation probabilities in a later analysis came from a VDJ recombination model fitted to out-of-frame rearrangements, and those results were checked against IGoR. In a later analysis, hypergeometric tests were used to score TCR-TCR, TCR-HLA and TCR-CMV co-occurrence, with a repertoire-size bias correction applied to TCR pairs. In a later analysis, false discovery rates were estimated by permuting HLA or CMV assignments 20 times. In a later analysis, co-occurring TCRs were grouped using DBSCAN, and TCRdist sequence similarity was added for clustering within HLA-allele-positive subsets. Repertoires with fewer than 30,000 or more than 120,000 public chains, plus five repertoires with anomalous nucleotide sharing, were excluded from co-occurrence clustering. TCRdb re-hosts the immuneACCESS table, in-frame sequences only. Its copies lack some clones; in the studies checked, an unresolved V gene accounts for under half of them, and the cause for the rest is not known. The D gene and trimming were derived from the DNA, and the V and J assignments and clone size from that table. This sample is represented by around 100,000 clones; under 85% of them were singletons. Of the sample, roughly 3.5% is held by the ten largest clones.

Broad study findings and their caveats: While some public TCRs were present in many individuals, most TCR sequences turned up only very rarely across donors. At a false discovery rate of 0.05, a later analysis linked under 20,000 TCR beta sequences to specific HLA alleles. In a later analysis, HLA-associated TCR beta chains were found to be more clonally expanded and to have lower generation probabilities than equally common non-associated chains. The study listed approximately 150 TCR beta chains as associated with cytomegalovirus. Linkage disequilibrium might explain the correlated functional status among segregating V segments, but an unknown experimental factor could not be excluded. In a later analysis, several top co-occurrence clusters were reported to appear linked to parvovirus B19, influenza, CMV and Epstein-Barr virus. Immune exposure information for the cohort was limited to CMV serostatus. The authors suggested that the approach could potentially be extended to other disease states and immunological phenotypes. Sequencing depth was assumed to be roughly uniform across donors in the presence/absence analyses, though that assumption may not hold. Because some donors lacked HLA typing at each locus, the association tests relied only on the typed subset. When HLA alleles, especially DR and DQ, strongly co-occurred, TCR associations were difficult to assign to individual alleles. Compared with the 666-donor mean, donors in an Asian-associated ancestry cluster had fewer N-insertions in productive TCRs, according to a later genetic analysis. A further reported finding was that TCR beta sequences accurately predicted the HLA-A and HLA-B alleles for most subjects in the first cohort. In vitro tests confirmed that a few of the cytomegalovirus-associated TCR beta chains recognize cytomegalovirus antigens. In this cohort, only TCR beta chains were sequenced, and detectable features were limited by the absence of alpha or paired-chain data. A later analysis found that TCR association rates varied across HLA loci, with DRB1 alleles showing the most associated TCRs and HLA-C alleles the fewest. A cluster of highly shared sequence variants was judged likely to be a technical artifact of the sequencing pipeline. According to a later analysis, most CMV-associated TCR beta chains appeared to be HLA-restricted, and the HLA associations seemed to be driven largely by CMV exposure. Because counts were too low, about 15 rarely observed V segments, including chromosome 9 orphons, were left out of the earlier analysis of about 500 of the donors. In a later genetic analysis, a missense DCLRE1C variant was associated with V-gene and J-gene trimming of TCR beta chains, and the association was replicated in an independent cohort. The classifier was reported to diagnose cytomegalovirus status with high specificity and sensitivity in both the original cohort and the validation cohort. Broadly in line with IMGT annotations, most TCR beta V segments showed up in productive rearrangements about 90% or about 30% of the time in an earlier analysis of a few hundred of the donors.

The cohort consisted of 650 to 700 healthy bone marrow donors. All cohort members were sampled while nominally healthy, although unrecorded immune exposures were likely present. The donor tested CMV seropositive, placing the donor among the approximately 310 seropositive members of the cohort. A peripheral blood sample was collected from each donor, and TCR beta sequencing was performed on peripheral blood mononuclear cells. The Qiagen DNeasy Blood Extraction Kit was used to extract genomic DNA from the blood cell samples. The TCR comes from a female donor in good health and CMV-seropositive. Sequenced material: PBMCs.

CDR3 protein: CASSWDSRYEQYF. The DNA is as follows: TGTGCCAGCAGTTGGGACAGTCGATACGAGCAGTACTTC. The sequence is built from TRBV27 and TRBJ2-5; 7 central nucleotides agree with TRBD1. The closer fit of TRBJ2-7 to the DNA end suggests the J call may be wrong. The germline V gene encodes CDR1 MNHEY and CDR2 SMNVEV (reference sequence). Spanning cysteine to phenylalanine, the CDR3 consists of 13 amino acids. Here the CDR3 DNA is all that survives: 39 bases in frame from base 1.